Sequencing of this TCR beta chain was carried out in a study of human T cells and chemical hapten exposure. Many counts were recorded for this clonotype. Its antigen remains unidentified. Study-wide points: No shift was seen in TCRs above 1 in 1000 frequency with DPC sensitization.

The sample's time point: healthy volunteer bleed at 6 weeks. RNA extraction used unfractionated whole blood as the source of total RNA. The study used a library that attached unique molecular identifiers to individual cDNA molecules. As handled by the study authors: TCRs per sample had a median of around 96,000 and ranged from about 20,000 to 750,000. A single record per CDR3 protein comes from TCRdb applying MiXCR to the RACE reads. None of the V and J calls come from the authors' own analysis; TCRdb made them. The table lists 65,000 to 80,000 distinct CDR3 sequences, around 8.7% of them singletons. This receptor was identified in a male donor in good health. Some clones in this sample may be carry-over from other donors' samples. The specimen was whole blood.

CDR3 residues: CASSYGDTWTAKNIQYF. Written as DNA, the CDR3 is TGTGCCAGCAGTTACGGGGATACCTGGACGGCCAAAAACATTCAGTACTTC. V is TRBV6-2 or TRBV6-3 and J is TRBJ2-4; D unclear. The V gene lost 2 bases and the J gene lost 1 base, with 15 bases spanning the gap. Looked up from germline, CDR1 is MNHEY and CDR2 is SVGEGT. There are 17 residues in the CDR3.